This T cell receptor beta chain was sequenced for a study of glioma-infiltrating T cells after dendritic cell vaccination. As for the study in general: Patients received autologous tumor lysate-pulsed dendritic cell vaccination between 2003 and 2012. Three intradermal dendritic cell vaccine injections were given every two weeks. Notes on the study in general: Higher TCR clonality did not directly relate to longer survival.

Sequencing used immunoSEQ multiplex PCR; TCRdb keeps in-frame clones, though not all of them. Among 85,000 to 95,000 clones listed, about nine tenths were seen once. For this clone: Its target is unknown.

Germline V lookup: CDR1 MNHNY, CDR2 SVGAGI (reference sequence). The V and J ends lost 2 bases and 4 bases, in that order; junction bases with no gene match: 6. The CDR3 is made up of 15 amino acids. The sequence came from a human donor with glioblastoma. The rearrangement joins TRBV6-6 to TRBJ2-7; 9 nucleotides align to TRBD1. The source was blood, collected before dendritic cell vaccination. The CDR3 loop reads CASSYVTGGDYEQYF. Written as DNA, the CDR3 is TGTGCCAGCAGTTACGTTACAGGGGGCGATTACGAGCAGTACTTC.